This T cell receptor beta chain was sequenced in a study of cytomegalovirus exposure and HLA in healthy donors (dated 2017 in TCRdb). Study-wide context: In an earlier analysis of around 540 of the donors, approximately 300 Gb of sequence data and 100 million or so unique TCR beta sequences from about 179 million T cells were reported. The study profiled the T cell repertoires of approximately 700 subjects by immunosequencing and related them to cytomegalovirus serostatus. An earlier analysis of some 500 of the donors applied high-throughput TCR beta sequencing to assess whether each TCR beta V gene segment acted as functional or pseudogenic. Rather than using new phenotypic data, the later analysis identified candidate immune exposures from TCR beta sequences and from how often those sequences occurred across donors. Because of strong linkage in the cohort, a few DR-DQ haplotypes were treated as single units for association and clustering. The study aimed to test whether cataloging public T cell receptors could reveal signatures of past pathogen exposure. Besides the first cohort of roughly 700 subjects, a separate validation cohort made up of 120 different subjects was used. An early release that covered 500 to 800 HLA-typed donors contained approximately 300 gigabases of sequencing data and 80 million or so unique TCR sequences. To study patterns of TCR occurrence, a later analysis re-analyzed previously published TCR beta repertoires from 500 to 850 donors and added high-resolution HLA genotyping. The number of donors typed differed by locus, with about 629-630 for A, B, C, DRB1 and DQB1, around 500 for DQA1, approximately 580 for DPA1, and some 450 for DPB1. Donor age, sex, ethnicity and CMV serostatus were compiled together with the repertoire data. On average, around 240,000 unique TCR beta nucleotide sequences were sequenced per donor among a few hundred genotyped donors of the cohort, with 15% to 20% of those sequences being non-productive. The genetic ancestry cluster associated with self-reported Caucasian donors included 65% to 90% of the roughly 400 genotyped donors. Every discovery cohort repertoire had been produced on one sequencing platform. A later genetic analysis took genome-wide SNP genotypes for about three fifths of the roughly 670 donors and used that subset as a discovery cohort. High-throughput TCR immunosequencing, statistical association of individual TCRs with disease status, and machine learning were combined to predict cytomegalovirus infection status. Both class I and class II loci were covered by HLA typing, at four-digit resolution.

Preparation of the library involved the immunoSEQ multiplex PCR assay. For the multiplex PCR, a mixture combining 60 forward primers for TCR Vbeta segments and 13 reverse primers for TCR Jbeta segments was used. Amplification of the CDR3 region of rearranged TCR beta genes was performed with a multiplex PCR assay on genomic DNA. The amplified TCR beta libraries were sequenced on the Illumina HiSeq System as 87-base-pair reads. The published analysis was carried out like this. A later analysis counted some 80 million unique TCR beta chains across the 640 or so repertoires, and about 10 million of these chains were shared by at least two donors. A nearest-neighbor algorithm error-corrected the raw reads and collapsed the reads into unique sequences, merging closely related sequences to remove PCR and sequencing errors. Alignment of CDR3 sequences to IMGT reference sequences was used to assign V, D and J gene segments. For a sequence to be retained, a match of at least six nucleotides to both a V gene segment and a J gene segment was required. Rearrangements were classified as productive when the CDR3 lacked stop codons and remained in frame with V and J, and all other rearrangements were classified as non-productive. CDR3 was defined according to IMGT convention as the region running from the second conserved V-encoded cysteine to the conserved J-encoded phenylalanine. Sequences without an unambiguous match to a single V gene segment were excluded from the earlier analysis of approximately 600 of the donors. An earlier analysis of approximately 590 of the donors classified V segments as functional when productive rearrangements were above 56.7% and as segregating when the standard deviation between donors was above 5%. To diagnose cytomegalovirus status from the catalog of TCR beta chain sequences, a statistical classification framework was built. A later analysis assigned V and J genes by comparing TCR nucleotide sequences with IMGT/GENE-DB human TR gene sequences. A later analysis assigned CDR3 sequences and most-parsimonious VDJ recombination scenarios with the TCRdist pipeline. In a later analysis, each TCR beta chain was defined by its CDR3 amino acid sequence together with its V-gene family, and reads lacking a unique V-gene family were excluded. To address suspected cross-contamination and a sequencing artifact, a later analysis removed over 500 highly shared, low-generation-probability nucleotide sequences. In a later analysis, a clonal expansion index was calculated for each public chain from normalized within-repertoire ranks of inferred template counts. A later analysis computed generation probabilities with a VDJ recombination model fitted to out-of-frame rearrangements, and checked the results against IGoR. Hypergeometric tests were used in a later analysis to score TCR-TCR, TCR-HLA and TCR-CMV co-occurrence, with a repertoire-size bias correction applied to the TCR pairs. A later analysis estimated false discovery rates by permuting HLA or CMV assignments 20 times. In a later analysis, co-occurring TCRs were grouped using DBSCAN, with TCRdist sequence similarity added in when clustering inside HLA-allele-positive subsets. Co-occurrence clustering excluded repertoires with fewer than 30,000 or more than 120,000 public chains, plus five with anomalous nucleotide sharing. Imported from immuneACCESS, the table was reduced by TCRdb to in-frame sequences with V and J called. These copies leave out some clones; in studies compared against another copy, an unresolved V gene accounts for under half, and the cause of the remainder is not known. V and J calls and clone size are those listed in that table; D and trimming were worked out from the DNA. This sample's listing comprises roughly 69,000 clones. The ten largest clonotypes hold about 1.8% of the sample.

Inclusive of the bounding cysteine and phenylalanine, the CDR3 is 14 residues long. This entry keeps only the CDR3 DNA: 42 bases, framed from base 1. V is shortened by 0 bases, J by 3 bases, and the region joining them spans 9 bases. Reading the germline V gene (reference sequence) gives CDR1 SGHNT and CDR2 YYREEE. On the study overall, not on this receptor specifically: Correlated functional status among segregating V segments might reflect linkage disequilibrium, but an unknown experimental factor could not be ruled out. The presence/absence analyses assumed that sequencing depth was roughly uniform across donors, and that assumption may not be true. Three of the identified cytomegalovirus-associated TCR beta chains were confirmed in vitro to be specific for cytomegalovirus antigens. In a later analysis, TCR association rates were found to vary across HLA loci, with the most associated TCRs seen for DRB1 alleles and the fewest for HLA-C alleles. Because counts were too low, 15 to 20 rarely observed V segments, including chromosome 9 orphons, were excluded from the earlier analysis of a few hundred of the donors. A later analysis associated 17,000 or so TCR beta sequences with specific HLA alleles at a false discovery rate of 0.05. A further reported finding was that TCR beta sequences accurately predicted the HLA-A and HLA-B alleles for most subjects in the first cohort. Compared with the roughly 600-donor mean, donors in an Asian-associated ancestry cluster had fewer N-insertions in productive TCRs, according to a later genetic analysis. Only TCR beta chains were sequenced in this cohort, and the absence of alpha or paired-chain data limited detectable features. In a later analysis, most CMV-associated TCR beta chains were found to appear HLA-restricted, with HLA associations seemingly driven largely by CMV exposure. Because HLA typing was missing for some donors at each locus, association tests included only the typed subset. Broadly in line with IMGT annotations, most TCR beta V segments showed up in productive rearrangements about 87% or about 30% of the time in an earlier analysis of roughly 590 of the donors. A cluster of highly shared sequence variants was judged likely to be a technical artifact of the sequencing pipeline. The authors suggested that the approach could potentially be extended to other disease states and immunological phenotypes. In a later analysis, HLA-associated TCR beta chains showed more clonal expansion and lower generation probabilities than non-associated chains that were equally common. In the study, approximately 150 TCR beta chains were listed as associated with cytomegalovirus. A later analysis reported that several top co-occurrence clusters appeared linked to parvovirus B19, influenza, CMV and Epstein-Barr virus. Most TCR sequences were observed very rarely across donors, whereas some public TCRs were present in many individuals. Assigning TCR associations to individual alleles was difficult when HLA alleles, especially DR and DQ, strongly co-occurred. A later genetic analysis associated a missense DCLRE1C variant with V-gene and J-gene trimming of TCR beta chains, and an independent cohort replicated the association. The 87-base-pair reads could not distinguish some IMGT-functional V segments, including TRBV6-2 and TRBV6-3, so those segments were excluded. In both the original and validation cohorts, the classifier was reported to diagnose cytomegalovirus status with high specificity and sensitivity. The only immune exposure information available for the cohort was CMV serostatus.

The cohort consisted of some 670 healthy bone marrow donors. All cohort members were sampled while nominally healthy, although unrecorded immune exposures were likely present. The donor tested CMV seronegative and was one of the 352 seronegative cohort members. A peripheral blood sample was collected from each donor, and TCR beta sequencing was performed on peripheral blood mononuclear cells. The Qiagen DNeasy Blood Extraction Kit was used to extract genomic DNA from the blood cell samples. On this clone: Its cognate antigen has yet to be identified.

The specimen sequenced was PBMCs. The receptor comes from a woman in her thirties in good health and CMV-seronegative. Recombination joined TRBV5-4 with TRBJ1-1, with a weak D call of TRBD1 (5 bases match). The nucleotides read TGTGCCAGCAGCTTGGGCCTAGGGGACACTGAAGCTTTCTTT. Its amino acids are CASSLGLGDTEAFF.